The 5 T cell receptor beta chains listed next were all sequenced from one sample in a study of cytomegalovirus exposure and HLA in healthy donors. PCR was performed using 60 Vbeta and 13 Jbeta primers. Here immunoSEQ multiplex PCR was the method, and the copy in TCRdb shows in-frame clones only, minus some. The sample includes some 200,000 clones, approximately 85% of them seen just once. Sequenced sample: PBMCs. The receptors shown here come from a woman aged 50 to 65 in good health and CMV-seropositive.

This chain links TRBV6-1 with TRBJ2-7, with D maybe TRBD1 (5 bases). Trimming left V 1 base short and J 0 bases short, with 10 bases between. The CDR3 sequence is 15 residues long. CDR1 MNHNS and CDR2 SASEGT come from the germline V gene. This chain's CDR3 is CASSEGPGPSYEQYF. In DNA, the CDR3 is TGTGCCAGCAGTGAAGGGCCAGGGCCCTCCTACGAGCAGTACTTC.

The chain uses TRBV5-6 and TRBJ1-1; 8 bases line up with TRBD1. Per germline, CDR1 SGHDT and CDR2 YYEEEE. V gave up 1 base and J gave up 5 bases; unmatched junction bases: 4. The CDR3 sequence is 14 residues long. Here the CDR3 reads CASSLTQGATEAFF. The CDR3 bases are TGTGCCAGCAGCTTGACGCAGGGGGCAACTGAAGCTTTCTTT.

The rearrangement links TRBV7-8 to TRBJ1-5; the match to TRBD1 covers 8 bases. With V trimmed by 5 bases and J by 6 bases, 18 bases remained unmatched. The CDR3 covers 18 residues. The germline CDR1 and CDR2 sequences are SGHVS and FQNEAQ. The chain's CDR3 is CASSRYARVDRGSQPQHF. In DNA form, the CDR3 reads TGTGCCAGCAGCCGATATGCTAGGGTCGACAGGGGCAGTCAGCCCCAGCATTTT.

This clone showed up just once. V and J are TRBV5-4 and TRBJ2-5, with D perhaps matching TRBD1 (6 bases). The CDR3 covers 14 residues. The V and J ends lost 0 bases and 4 bases respectively, with 10 bases between them. The V gene's germline CDR1 is SGHNT and CDR2 YYREEE (reference sequence). CDR3 sequence: CASSLVGQLETQYF. CDR3 nucleotide sequence: TGTGCCAGCAGCTTGGTAGGACAGCTAGAGACCCAGTACTTC.

The rearrangement uses TRBV15 and TRBJ2-5, with D uncertain. The CDR3 runs 14 residues. Per the germline V gene, CDR1 is LNHNV and CDR2 is YYDKDF (reference sequence). The V gene lost 5 bases and the J gene lost 4 bases, with 14 bases spanning the gap. The CDR3: CATSSSSDSETQYF. CDR3 coding DNA: TGTGCCACCAGCTCTTCCTCAGACTCAGAGACCCAGTACTTC.